This is a list of T cell receptor beta chains from one sample in a study of blood T cell repertoires in COVID-19. Using immunoSEQ multiplex PCR, the repertoire was profiled, and TCRdb retains in-frame clones only, with some absent. In the table there are about 99,000 clones, 84% of which are singletons. Material: peripheral blood. The source is a human donor in a cohort sampled during active COVID-19. Each CDR3 is given with its conserved first and last residue. The D gene is left open where the match is weak. Clone sizes are given selectively: once, few, many, or a class where the clone is expanded.

CDR3aa: CSVVTDTNYGYTF
CDR3nt: TGCAGCGTTGTCACAGATACTAACTATGGCTACACCTTC
v_gene: TRBV29-1
j_gene: TRBJ1-2
d_gene: .
abundance: once

CDR3aa: CASSLGMGAMNTEAFF
CDR3nt: TGTGCCAGCAGCTTAGGCATGGGGGCCATGAACACTGAAGCTTTCTTT
v_gene: TRBV7-2
j_gene: TRBJ1-1
d_gene: .
abundance: few

CDR3aa: CASSFDRVYGYTF
CDR3nt: TGTGCCAGTAGTTTCGACAGGGTCTATGGCTACACCTTC
v_gene: TRBV19
j_gene: TRBJ1-2
d_gene: TRBD1
abundance: .

CDR3aa: CASSPTNTYQETQYF
CDR3nt: TGTGCCAGCTCACCCACTAACACGTACCAAGAGACCCAGTACTTC
v_gene: TRBV18
j_gene: TRBJ2-5
d_gene: .
abundance: .

CDR3aa: CATSGGTGGNTEAFF
CDR3nt: TGTGCCACCAGCGGAGGGACAGGCGGCAACACTGAAGCTTTCTTT
v_gene: TRBV15
j_gene: TRBJ1-1
d_gene: TRBD1
abundance: .

CDR3aa: CASSYTSRTGGDYGYTF
CDR3nt: TGTGCCAGCAGTTACACTTCAAGGACAGGGGGTGACTATGGCTACACCTTC
v_gene: TRBV6-2/TRBV6-3
j_gene: TRBJ1-2
d_gene: TRBD1
abundance: .

CDR3aa: CASSLTGGSNQPQHF
CDR3nt: TGTGCCAGCAGCTTAACAGGGGGCAGCAATCAGCCCCAGCATTTT
v_gene: TRBV7-8
j_gene: TRBJ1-5
d_gene: TRBD1
abundance: .

CDR3aa: CASSAQGDTEAFF
CDR3nt: TGTGCCAGCAGCGCGCAGGGGGACACTGAAGCTTTCTTT
v_gene: TRBV9
j_gene: TRBJ1-1
d_gene: TRBD1
abundance: once

CDR3aa: CASSLGGGVYEQYF
CDR3nt: TGTGCCAGCAGCCTGGGCGGGGGCGTATACGAGCAGTACTTC
v_gene: TRBV3-1/TRBV3-2
j_gene: TRBJ2-7
d_gene: .
abundance: .

CDR3aa: CASSPQTSNSPLHF
CDR3nt: TGTGCCAGCAGCCCCCAGACAAGTAATTCACCCCTCCACTTT
v_gene: TRBV3-1/TRBV3-2
j_gene: TRBJ1-6
d_gene: .
abundance: .

CDR3aa: CASSQGAGLETQYF
CDR3nt: TGTGCCAGCAGCCAAGGGGCGGGATTGGAGACCCAGTACTTC
v_gene: TRBV3-1/TRBV3-2
j_gene: TRBJ2-5
d_gene: .
abundance: .

CDR3aa: CASLPTRGTRNSPLHF
CDR3nt: TGTGCCAGCTTGCCCACCAGGGGGACACGAAATTCACCCCTCCACTTT
v_gene: TRBV5-6
j_gene: TRBJ1-6
d_gene: TRBD1
abundance: once

CDR3aa: CSADRGETQYF
CDR3nt: TGCAGTGCGGACAGGGGAGAGACCCAGTACTTC
v_gene: TRBV20-1
j_gene: TRBJ2-5
d_gene: TRBD1
abundance: .

CDR3aa: CASRERQGEANYGYTF
CDR3nt: TGTGCCAGCAGGGAAAGACAGGGGGAAGCTAACTATGGCTACACCTTC
v_gene: TRBV2
j_gene: TRBJ1-2
d_gene: TRBD1
abundance: .

CDR3aa: CASSPDLNQETQYF
CDR3nt: TGTGCCAGCAGCCCCGACTTGAACCAAGAGACCCAGTACTTC
v_gene: TRBV5-6
j_gene: TRBJ2-5
d_gene: .
abundance: .

CDR3aa: CASSPRGRFVDTEAFF
CDR3nt: TGTGCCAGCTCACCACGGGGCAGATTCGTGGACACTGAAGCTTTCTTT
v_gene: TRBV18
j_gene: TRBJ1-1
d_gene: .
abundance: once

CDR3aa: CASSPGLAGLETQYF
CDR3nt: TGTGCCAGCAGCCCGGGACTAGCGGGCCTGGAGACCCAGTACTTC
v_gene: TRBV3-1/TRBV3-2
j_gene: TRBJ2-5
d_gene: TRBD2
abundance: .